This TCR beta chain stems from a study of T cell responses to AZD1222 COVID-19 vaccine. Germline V gene sequence: CDR1 MNHEY, CDR2 SVGAGI. This CDR3 is built from 13 residues. V was trimmed by 6 bases and J by 1 base, leaving 9 bases between them. Clones were sequenced by immunoSEQ multiplex PCR, and TCRdb holds only the in-frame ones, with some missing. The sample lists fewer than 110,000 clones; roughly nine tenths were seen once. This chain connects TRBV6-5 to TRBJ1-1; maybe TRBD1 (6 bases). This receptor was taken from an adult in good health. Material: peripheral blood, obtained on day 0 of AZD1222 vaccination. CDR3 protein: CASSPQGNTEAFF. CDR3 DNA: TGTGCCAGCAGCCCACAGGGGAACACTGAAGCTTTCTTT.